The entry that follows covers one T cell receptor (beta chain) sequence. As yet, its antigen is unknown. The data belong to a study of cytomegalovirus exposure and HLA in healthy donors. Overall study: Counted in an early data release were about 85 million unique TCRs from HLA-typed donors. About 79% of approximately 400 genotyped donors fell in the Caucasian-associated ancestry cluster.

13 Jbeta primers and 60 Vbeta primers were used for the PCR. This table comes from immunoSEQ multiplex PCR, and its TCRdb copy is limited to in-frame clones, with some not included. The data show about 160,000 clones, with about three quarters seen just once and around 3.3% held by the top ten. The study, taken as a whole, reports: Confirmation was obtained in vitro that a few CMV-associated chains are specific for CMV antigens. CMV serostatus alone was available as immune exposure information.

With V trimmed by 9 bases and J by 3 bases, 11 bases remained unmatched. The V gene's germline CDR1 is MGHRA and CDR2 YSYEKL. The CDR3 extends over 15 amino acids. Sequencing was done on a sample of PBMCs. The chain joins TRBV4-1 to TRBJ2-7, with 10 bases fitting TRBD1. This receptor was taken from a woman in her thirties or forties in good health and CMV-seronegative. CDR3 sequence: CASKKGTGDFYEQYF. For the CDR3, the DNA is TGCGCCAGTAAAAAAGGGACAGGGGATTTCTACGAGCAGTACTTC.